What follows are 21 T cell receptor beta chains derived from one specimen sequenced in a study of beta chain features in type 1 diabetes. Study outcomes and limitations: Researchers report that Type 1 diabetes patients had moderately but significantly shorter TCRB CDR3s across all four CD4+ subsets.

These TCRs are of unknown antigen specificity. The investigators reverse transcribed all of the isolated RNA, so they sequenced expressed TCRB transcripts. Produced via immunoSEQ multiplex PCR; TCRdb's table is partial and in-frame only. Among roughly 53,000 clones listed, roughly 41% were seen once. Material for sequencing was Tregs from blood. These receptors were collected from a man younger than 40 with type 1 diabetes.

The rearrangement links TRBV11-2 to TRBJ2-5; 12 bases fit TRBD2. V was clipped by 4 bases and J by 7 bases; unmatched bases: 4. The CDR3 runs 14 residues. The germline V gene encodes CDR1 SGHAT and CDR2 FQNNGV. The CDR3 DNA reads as TGTGCCAGCAGCTCTAGCGGGAGGGCCACGACCCAGTACTTC. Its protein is CASSSSGRATTQYF.

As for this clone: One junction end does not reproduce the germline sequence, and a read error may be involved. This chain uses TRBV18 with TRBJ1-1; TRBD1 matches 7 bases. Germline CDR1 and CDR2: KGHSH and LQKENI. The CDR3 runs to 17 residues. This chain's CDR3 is CASSPMVSGDRLFETFF. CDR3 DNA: TGTGCCAGCTCACCTATGGTATCCGGGGACAGACTGTTTGAAACTTTCTTT.

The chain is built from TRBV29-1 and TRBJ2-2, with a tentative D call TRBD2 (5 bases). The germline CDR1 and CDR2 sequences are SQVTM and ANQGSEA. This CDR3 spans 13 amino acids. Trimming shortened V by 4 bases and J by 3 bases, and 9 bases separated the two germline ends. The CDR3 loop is CSVVRDDTGELFF. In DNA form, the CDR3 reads TGCAGCGTTGTCCGGGATGACACCGGGGAGCTGTTTTTT.

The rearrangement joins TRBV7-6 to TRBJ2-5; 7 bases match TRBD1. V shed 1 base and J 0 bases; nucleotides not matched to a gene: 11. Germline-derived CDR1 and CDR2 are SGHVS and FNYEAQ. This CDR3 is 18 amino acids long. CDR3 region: CASSLEVWDSPDQETQYF. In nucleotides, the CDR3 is TGTGCCAGCAGCTTAGAAGTTTGGGACAGCCCGGACCAAGAGACCCAGTACTTC. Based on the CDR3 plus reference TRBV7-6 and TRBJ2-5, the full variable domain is GAGVSQSPRYKVTKRGQDVALRCDPISGHVSLYWYRQALGQGPEFLTYFNYEAQQDKSGLPNDRFSAERPEGSISTLTIQRTEQRDSAMYRCASSLEVWDSPDQETQYFGPGTRLLVL.

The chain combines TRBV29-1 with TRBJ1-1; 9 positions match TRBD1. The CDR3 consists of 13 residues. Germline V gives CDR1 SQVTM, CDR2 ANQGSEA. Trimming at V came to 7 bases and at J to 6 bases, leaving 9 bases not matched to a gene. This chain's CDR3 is CSAGTGTVSEAFF. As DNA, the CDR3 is TGCAGCGCCGGGACAGGGACGGTCTCTGAAGCTTTCTTT.

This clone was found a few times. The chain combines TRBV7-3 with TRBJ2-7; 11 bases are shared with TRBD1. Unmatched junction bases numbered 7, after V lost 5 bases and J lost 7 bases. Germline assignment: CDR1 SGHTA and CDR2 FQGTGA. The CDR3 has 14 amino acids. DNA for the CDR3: TGTGCCAGCAGCGCAGGGACAGGGGGATGGGAGCAGTACTTC. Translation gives CASSAGTGGWEQYF.

CDR3 bases: TGTGCCAGCATTCCAAGCGGTTACCGGGACAGGCCCTATGGCTACACCTTC. Translation: CASIPSGYRDRPYGYTF. V and J are TRBV28 and TRBJ1-2; TRBD1 matches 8 bases. Per germline, CDR1 MDHEN and CDR2 SYDVKM. V gave up 7 bases and J gave up 4 bases; unmatched junction bases: 17. The CDR3 has 17 amino acids.

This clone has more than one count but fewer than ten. This CDR3 is CASSILGLNREQYF. The CDR3 region has the DNA TGTGCCAGCAGCATCCTTGGGTTAAACAGAGAGCAGTACTTC. The chain uses TRBV27 and TRBJ2-5; D uncertain. Germline V lookup: CDR1 MNHEY, CDR2 SMNVEV (reference sequence). This CDR3 region has 14 residues. Trimming shortened V by 6 bases and J by 11 bases, and 22 bases separated the two germline ends.

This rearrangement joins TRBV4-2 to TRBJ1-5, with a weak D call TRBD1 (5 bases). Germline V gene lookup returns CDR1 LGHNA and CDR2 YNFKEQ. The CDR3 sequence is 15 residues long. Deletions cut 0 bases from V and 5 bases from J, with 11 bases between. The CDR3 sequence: CASSQDQGVDQPQHF. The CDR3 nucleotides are TGTGCCAGCAGCCAAGATCAAGGGGTTGATCAGCCCCAGCATTTT.

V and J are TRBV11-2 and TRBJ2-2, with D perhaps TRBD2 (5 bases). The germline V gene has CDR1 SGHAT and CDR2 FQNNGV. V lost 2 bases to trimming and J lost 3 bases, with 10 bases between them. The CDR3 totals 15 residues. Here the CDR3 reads CASSLHGGHTGELFF. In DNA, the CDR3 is TGTGCCAGCAGCTTACATGGAGGCCACACCGGGGAGCTGTTTTTT.

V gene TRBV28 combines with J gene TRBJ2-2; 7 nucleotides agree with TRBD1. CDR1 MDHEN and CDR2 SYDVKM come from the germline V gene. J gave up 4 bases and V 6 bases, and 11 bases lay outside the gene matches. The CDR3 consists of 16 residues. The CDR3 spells CASSPRGQVRTGELFF. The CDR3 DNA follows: TGTGCCAGCAGCCCCCGCGGACAGGTTCGCACCGGGGAGCTGTTTTTT.

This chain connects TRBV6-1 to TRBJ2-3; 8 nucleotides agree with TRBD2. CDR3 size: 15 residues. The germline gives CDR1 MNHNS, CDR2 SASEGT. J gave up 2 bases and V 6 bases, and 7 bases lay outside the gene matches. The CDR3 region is CASSGYSGTTDTQYF. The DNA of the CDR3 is TGTGCCAGCAGCGGATATAGCGGGACCACAGATACGCAGTATTTT.

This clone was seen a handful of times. The CDR3 region has the DNA TGCGCCAGCAGCCTTTCGGGACAGGGGATCGAGCCCCAGCATTTT. It encodes CASSLSGQGIEPQHF. This chain joins TRBV5-1 and TRBJ1-5; 10 nucleotides line up with TRBD1. CDR3 length: 15 residues. With 4 bases clipped from V and 8 bases from J, the junction kept 9 bases outside the gene matches. The germline V gene has CDR1 SGHRS and CDR2 YFSETQ.

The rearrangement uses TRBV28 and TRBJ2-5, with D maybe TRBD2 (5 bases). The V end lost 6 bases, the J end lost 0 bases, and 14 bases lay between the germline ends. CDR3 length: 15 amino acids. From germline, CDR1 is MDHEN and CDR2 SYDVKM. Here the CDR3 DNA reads TGTGCCAGCAGCTTAGAGCGGAACTACCAAGAGACCCAGTACTTC. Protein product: CASSLERNYQETQYF.

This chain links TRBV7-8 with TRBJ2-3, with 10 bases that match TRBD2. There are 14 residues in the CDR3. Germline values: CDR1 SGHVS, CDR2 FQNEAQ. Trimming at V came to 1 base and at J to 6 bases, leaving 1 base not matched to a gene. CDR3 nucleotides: TGTGCCAGCAGCTTAGGGACTAGCGGTGATACGCAGTATTTT. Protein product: CASSLGTSGDTQYF.

This CDR3 reads CAVARRGAVDYNEQFF. In nucleotides, the CDR3 is TGTGCCGTGGCGCGGCGTGGGGCCGTCGACTACAATGAGCAGTTCTTC. The chain combines TRBV19 with TRBJ2-1, with D perhaps matching TRBD1 (5 bases). The germline gives CDR1 LNHDA, CDR2 SQIVND (reference sequence). There are 16 residues in the CDR3. V dropped 11 bases and J dropped 3 bases, with 23 bases sitting between them. Supplemented by reference TRBV19 and TRBJ2-1, the full variable domain reads DGGITQSPKYLFRKEGQNVTLSCEQNLNHDAMYWYRQDPGQGLRLIYYSQIVNDFQKGDIAEGYSVSREKKESFPLTVTSAQKNPTAFYLCAVARRGAVDYNEQFFGPGTRLTVL.

For the CDR3, the DNA is TGTGCCAGCAGCCAGACTAGAAGTTCAGAGCAGTTCTTC. Protein: CASSQTRSSEQFF. The V call is TRBV5-6, the J call TRBJ2-1; D possibly corresponds to TRBD2 (6 bases). The V end lost 4 bases, the J end lost 10 bases, and 15 bases lay between the germline ends. In germline, CDR1 is SGHDT, CDR2 YYEEEE. The CDR3 spans 13 residues.

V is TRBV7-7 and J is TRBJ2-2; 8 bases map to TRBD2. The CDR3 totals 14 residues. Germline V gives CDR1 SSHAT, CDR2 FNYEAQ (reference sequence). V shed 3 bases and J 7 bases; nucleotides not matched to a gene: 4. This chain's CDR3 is CASSLREESGELFF. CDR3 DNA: TGTGCCAGCAGCTTGCGGGAGGAGAGCGGGGAGCTGTTTTTT.

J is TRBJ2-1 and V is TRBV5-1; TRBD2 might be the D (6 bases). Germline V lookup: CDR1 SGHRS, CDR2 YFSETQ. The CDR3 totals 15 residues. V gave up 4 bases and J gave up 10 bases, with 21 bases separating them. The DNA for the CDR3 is TGCGCCAGCAGCCCCCCCGGGGGTCCTCTTGGGGAGCAGTTCTTC. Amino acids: CASSPPGGPLGEQFF.

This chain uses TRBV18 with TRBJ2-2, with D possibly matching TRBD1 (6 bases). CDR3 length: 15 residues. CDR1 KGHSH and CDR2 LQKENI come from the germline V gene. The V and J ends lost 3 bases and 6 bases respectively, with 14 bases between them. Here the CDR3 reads CASSPLAGDAGELFF. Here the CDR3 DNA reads TGTGCCAGCTCACCGTTGGCAGGGGACGCCGGGGAGCTGTTTTTT.

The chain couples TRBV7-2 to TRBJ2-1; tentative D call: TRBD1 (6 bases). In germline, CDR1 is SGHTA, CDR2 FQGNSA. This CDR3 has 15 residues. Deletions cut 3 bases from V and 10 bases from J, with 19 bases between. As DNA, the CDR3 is TGTGCCAGCAGCTTCATTACAGGGCTGCGCAGAGAGCAGTTCTTC. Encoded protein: CASSFITGLRREQFF.